This is a list of T cell receptor beta chains from one sample in a study of radiotherapy plus CTLA-4 blockade in lung cancer. The method was immunoSEQ multiplex PCR; TCRdb's version includes in-frame clones alone and lacks a portion of them. The table lists more than 95,000 clones, around 74% of them singletons, with 2.8% in the top ten. The specimen comprised peripheral blood, sampled from a patient treated with radiotherapy plus ipilimumab. The receptors originated from a human donor with non-small cell lung cancer who had a partial response to radiotherapy plus ipilimumab. Some clones in this sample may be carry-over from other donors' samples. The CDR3 runs from the conserved cysteine through the conserved F or W. D genes are given only for firm matches. Rows may omit the clone size; those that give it use once, few, many or a size class.

NA TRBJ2-3 TRBV7-7 NA TGTGCCAGCAGCCAGGGACACTTCACAGATACGCAGTATTTT CASSQGHFTDTQYF
NA TRBJ2-4 TRBV6-6 NA TGTGCCAGCAGTTACTCCGGGGGACAGCGACAAAACATTCAGTACTTC CASSYSGGQRQNIQYF
NA TRBJ2-7 TRBV30 NA TGTGCCTGGACAAGGGGACAAGGACGGTACGAGCAGTACTTC CAWTRGQGRYEQYF
NA TRBJ2-2 TRBV11-1 NA TGTGCCAGCAGCCGGACGGAGGCGGGCGGGGAGCTGTTTTTT CASSRTEAGGELFF
NA TRBJ2-2 TRBV5-6 NA TGTGCCAGCAGCTTCCGAGCGGGGAACACCGGGGAGCTGTTTTTT CASSFRAGNTGELFF
NA TRBJ2-3 TRBV9 NA TGTGCCAGCAGCCTCCTGCAACTAGATACGCAGTATTTT CASSLLQLDTQYF
once TRBJ2-2 TRBV7-8 TRBD2 TGTGCCAGCAGCTTTAGACTAGCGGTTAACACCGGGGAGCTGTTTTTT CASSFRLAVNTGELFF
NA TRBJ2-1 TRBV5-5 TRBD2 TGTGCCAGCAGCAGCCTAGCGGGAGTTACCAATGAGCAGTTCTTC CASSSLAGVTNEQFF
NA TRBJ2-7 TRBV15 TRBD1 TGTGCCACCGAGCTCAGGGGGACCTACGAGCAGTACTTC CATELRGTYEQYF
few TRBJ2-3 TRBV19 NA TGTGCCAGTAGTCTCCTGGACAGCCCGGGGGATACGCAGTATTTT CASSLLDSPGDTQYF
NA TRBJ2-3 TRBV9 NA TGTGCCAGCAGCGTAGGTGGCGGGGCCCCTAGCACAGATACGCAGTATTTT CASSVGGGAPSTDTQYF
NA TRBJ2-1 TRBV27 NA TGTGCCAGCAGTTTATCCGACTACGGGGAGCAGTTCTTC CASSLSDYGEQFF
NA TRBJ1-4 TRBV7-8 NA TGTGCCAGCAGCCAAGGGGGACCGTCCATTAATGAAAAACTGTTTTTT CASSQGGPSINEKLFF
NA TRBJ1-1 TRBV5-5 TRBD1 TGTGCCAGCTCACCGACAGGGTTGAACACTGAAGCTTTCTTT CASSPTGLNTEAFF
NA TRBJ2-7 TRBV28 TRBD2 TGTGCCAGCAGGAGCGGGAGGGTCCAGGGGCAGTACTTC CASRSGRVQGQYF
few TRBJ1-4 TRBV18 NA TGTGCCAGCTCCTATGGTGAGGAAAAACTGTTTTTT CASSYGEEKLFF
NA TRBJ2-5 TRBV5-5 NA TGTGCCAGCAGCTTGCCCCCGGTAGAAGTCCAAGAGACCCAGTACTTC CASSLPPVEVQETQYF
NA TRBJ2-2 TRBV28 TRBD1 TGTGCCAGCCTCCACAGGGGGCGGAACACCGGGGAGCTGTTTTTT CASLHRGRNTGELFF
NA TRBJ2-7 TRBV5-1 TRBD1 TGCGCCAGCAGCTTGGTAGGGACAGGGGACCACGAGCAGTACTTC CASSLVGTGDHEQYF
few TRBJ2-3 TRBV11-2 TRBD2 TGTGCCAGCAGCTTAAGTTCACTAGCGGGGCCAGATACGCAGTATTTT CASSLSSLAGPDTQYF
NA TRBJ1-4 TRBV4-2 NA TGTGCCAGCAGCCAAAGACTTGAAAAACTGTTTTTT CASSQRLEKLFF
NA TRBJ1-6 TRBV7-9 NA TGTGCCAGCAGCTTATCTCCCTCTTCTATAACCCTCCACTTT CASSLSPSSITLHF
NA TRBJ1-5 TRBV21-1 NA TGTGCCAGCAGCAAAGAAGACAGGGAAGCGATAGTAGGGGATTATAGCAATCAGCCCCAGCATTTT CASSKEDREAIVGDYSNQPQHF
NA TRBJ2-5 TRBV10-2 TRBD2 TGCGCCAGCAGTGAGGGACTAGCGGGGGTGCAAGAGACCCAGTACTTC CASSEGLAGVQETQYF
NA TRBJ2-5 TRBV5-1 TRBD1 TGCGCCAGCTCCACAGGGGGGTATGGAGAGACCCAGTACTTC CASSTGGYGETQYF
once TRBJ2-7 TRBV10-1 TRBD1 TGCGCCAGCAGTGACGTGGGGACAGGGCTGCACGAGCAGTACTTC CASSDVGTGLHEQYF
NA TRBJ2-7 TRBV6-1 NA TGTGCCAGCAGTGAAGTGGCCAGATCCTACGAGCAGTACTTC CASSEVARSYEQYF
few TRBJ1-2 TRBV4-1 TRBD1 TGCGCCAGCAGCCAAGTTTGGACAGGGTATGGCTACACCTTC CASSQVWTGYGYTF
NA TRBJ2-6 TRBV29-1 TRBD1 TGCAGCGTTATGGACAGGAGCTCTGGGGCCAACGTCCTGACTTTC CSVMDRSSGANVLTF
NA TRBJ2-7 TRBV6-4 TRBD2 TGTGCCAGCAGGAACCGTCTAGCGGGAGGGCCTAGGGAGCAGTACTTC CASRNRLAGGPREQYF
NA TRBJ1-5 TRBV7-2 TRBD1 TGTGCCAGCAACGTGGGGACAGGGTATCAGCCCCAGCATTTT CASNVGTGYQPQHF
once TRBJ1-1 TRBV6-6 NA TGTGCCAGCAGTTCGCGTCCGAACACTGAAGCTTTCTTT CASSSRPNTEAFF
few TRBJ1-3 TRBV19 NA TGTGCCAGTAGCCGACAGGCCTCGGTGGGAAACACCATATATTTT CASSRQASVGNTIYF
NA TRBJ2-1 TRBV6-5 TRBD2 TGTGCCAGCAGCCTGGGACTAGTTTCGCACAATGAGCAGTTCTTC CASSLGLVSHNEQFF
once TRBJ2-3 TRBV11-3 NA TGTGCCAGCAGCTATAGGGAGGATACGCAGTATTTT CASSYREDTQYF
NA TRBJ1-4 TRBV7-2 NA TGTGCCAGCAGCCAAGGAGGGGCTAATGAAAAACTGTTTTTT CASSQGGANEKLFF
NA TRBJ1-1 TRBV18 NA TGTGCCAGCTCACCGACGAGGGGAGGATATATGAACACTGAAGCTTTCTTT CASSPTRGGYMNTEAFF
NA TRBJ2-3 TRBV9 TRBD2 TGTGCCAGCAGCCCGATGGCGGGGGGGTCAGATACGCAGTATTTT CASSPMAGGSDTQYF